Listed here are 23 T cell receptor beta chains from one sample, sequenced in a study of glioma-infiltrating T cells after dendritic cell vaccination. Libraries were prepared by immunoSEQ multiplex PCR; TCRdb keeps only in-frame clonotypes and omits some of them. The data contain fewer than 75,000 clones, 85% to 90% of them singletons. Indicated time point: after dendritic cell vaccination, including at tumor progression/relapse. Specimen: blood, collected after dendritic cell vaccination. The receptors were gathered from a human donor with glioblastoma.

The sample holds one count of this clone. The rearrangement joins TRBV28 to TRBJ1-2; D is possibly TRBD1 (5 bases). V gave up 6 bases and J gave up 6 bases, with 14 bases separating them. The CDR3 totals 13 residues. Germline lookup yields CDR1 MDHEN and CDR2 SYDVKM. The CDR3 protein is CASRTGGLDGYTF. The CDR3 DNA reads TGTGCCAGCAGAACCGGGGGACTAGATGGCTACACCTTC.

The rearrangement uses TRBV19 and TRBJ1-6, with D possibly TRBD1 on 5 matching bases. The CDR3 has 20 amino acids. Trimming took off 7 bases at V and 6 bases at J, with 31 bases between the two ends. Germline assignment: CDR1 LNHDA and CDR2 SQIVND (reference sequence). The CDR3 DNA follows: TGTGCCAGTATTGCAAACGAATGGGAGGAGGGTCGGGGACGTAATTCACCCCTCCACTTT. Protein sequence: CASIANEWEEGRGRNSPLHF. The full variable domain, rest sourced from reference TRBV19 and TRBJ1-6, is DGGITQSPKYLFRKEGQNVTLSCEQNLNHDAMYWYRQDPGQGLRLIYYSQIVNDFQKGDIAEGYSVSREKKESFPLTVTSAQKNPTAFYLCASIANEWEEGRGRNSPLHFGNGTRLTVT.

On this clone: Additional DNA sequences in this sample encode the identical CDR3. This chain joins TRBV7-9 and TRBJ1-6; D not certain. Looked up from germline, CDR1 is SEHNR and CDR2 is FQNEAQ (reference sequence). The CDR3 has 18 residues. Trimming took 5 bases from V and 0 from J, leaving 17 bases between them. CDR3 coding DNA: TGTGCCAGCAGCCCCCTTTCGGGTCGGAGCTCCTATAATTCACCCCTCCACTTT. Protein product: CASSPLSGRSSYNSPLHF.

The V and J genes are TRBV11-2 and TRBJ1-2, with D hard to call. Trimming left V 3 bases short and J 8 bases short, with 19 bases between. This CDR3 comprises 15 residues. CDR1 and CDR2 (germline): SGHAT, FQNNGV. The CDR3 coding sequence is TGTGCCAGCAGCTTGGAATCGGGAGCCGTGATGGGCTACACCTTC. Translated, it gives CASSLESGAVMGYTF.

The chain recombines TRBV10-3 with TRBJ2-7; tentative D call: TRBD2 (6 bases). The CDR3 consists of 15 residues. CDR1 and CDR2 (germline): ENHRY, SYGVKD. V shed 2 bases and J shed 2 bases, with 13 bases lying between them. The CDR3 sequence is CAISERGGAPYEQYF. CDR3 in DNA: TGTGCCATCAGTGAGCGAGGCGGGGCCCCCTACGAGCAGTACTTC.

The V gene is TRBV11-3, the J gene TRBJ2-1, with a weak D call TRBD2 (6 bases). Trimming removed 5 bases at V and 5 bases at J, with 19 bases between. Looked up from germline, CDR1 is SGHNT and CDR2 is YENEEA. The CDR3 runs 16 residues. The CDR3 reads CASSGPGTSYNNEQFF. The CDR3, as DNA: TGTGCCAGCAGCGGCCCCGGGACTTCCTATAACAATGAGCAGTTCTTC.

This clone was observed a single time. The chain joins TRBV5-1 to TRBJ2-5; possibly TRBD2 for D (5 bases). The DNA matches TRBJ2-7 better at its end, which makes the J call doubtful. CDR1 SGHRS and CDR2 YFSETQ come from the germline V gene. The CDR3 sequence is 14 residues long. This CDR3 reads CASSFGSAGYEQYF. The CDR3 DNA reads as TGCGCCAGCAGCTTTGGATCTGCGGGCTACGAGCAGTACTTC.

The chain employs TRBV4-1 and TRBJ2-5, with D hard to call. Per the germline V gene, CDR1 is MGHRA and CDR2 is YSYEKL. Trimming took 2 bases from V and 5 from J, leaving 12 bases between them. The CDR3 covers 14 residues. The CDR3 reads CASSQRAASETQYF. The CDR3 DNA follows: TGCGCCAGCAGCCAAAGAGCAGCGTCGGAGACCCAGTACTTC.

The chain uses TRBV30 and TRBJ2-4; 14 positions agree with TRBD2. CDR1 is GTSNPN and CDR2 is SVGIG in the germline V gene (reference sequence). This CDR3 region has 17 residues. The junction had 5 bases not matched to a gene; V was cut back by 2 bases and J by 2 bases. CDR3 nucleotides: TGTGCCTGGAGTTCCGGGACTAGCGGGGGATCCAAAAACATTCAGTACTTC. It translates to CAWSSGTSGGSKNIQYF. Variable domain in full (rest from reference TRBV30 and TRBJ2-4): SQTIHQWPATLVQPVGSPLSLECTVEGTSNPNLYWYRQAAGRGLQLLFYSVGIGQISSEVPQNLSASRPQDRQFILSSKKLLLSDSGFYLCAWSSGTSGGSKNIQYFGAGTRLSVL.

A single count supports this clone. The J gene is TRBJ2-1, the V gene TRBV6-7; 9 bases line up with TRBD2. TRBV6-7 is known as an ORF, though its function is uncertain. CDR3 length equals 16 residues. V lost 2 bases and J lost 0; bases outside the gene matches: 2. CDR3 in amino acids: CASSYQRGDSYNEQFF. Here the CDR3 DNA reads TGTGCCAGCAGTTACCAGCGGGGGGACTCCTACAATGAGCAGTTCTTC.

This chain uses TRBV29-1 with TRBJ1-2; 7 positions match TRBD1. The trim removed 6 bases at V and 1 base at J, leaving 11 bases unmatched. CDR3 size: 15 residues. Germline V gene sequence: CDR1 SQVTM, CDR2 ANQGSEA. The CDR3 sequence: CSVNRQGAYNYGYTF. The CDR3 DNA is TGCAGCGTGAACAGACAGGGTGCCTATAACTATGGCTACACCTTC.

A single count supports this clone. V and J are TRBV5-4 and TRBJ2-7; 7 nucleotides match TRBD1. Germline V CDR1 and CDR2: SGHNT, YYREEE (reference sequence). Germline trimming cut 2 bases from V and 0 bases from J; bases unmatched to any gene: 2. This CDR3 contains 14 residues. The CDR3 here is CASSFGTVSYEQYF. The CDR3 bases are TGTGCCAGCAGCTTTGGGACAGTCTCCTACGAGCAGTACTTC.

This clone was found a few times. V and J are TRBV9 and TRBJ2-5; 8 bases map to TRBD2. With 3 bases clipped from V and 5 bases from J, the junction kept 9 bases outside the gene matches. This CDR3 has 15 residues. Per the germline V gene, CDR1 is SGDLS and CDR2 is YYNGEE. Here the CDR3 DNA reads TGTGCCAGCAGCGCCTTGGGACTAGGATCCGAGACCCAGTACTTC. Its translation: CASSALGLGSETQYF.

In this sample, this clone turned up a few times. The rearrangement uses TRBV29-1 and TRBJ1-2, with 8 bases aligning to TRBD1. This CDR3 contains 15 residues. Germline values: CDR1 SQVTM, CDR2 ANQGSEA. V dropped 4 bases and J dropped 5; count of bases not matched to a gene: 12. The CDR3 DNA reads TGCAGCGTTGCTCCAGCGGGACAGGTCATATATGGCTACACCTTC. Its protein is CSVAPAGQVIYGYTF.

CDR3: CASSLSRTGGDYGYTF. The CDR3 DNA sequence: TGTGCCAGCTCACTTTCGAGGACAGGGGGCGACTATGGCTACACCTTC. This rearrangement joins TRBV18 to TRBJ1-2, with 11 bases that match TRBD1. The CDR3 covers 16 residues. The germline V gene has CDR1 KGHSH and CDR2 LQKENI. V shed 4 bases, J shed 3 bases, and the junction held 7 bases outside the gene matches.

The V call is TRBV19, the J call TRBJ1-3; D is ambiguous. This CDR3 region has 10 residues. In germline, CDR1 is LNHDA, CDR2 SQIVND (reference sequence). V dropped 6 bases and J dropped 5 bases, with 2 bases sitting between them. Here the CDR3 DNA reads TGTGCCAGTAGCAGAAACACCATATATTTT. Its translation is CASSRNTIYF.

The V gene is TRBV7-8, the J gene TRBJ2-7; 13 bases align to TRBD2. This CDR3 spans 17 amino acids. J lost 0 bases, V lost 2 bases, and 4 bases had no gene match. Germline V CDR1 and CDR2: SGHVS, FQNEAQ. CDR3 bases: TGTGCCAGCAGCTTACTGGGGACTAGCGGGATCTCCTACGAGCAGTACTTC. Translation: CASSLLGTSGISYEQYF.

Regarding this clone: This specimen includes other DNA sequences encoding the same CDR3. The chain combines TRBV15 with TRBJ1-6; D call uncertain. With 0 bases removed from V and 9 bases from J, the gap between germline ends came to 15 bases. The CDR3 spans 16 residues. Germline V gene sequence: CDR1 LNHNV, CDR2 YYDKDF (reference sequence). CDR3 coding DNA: TGTGCCACCAGCAGAGATAGCGGGGTAACGACTTCACCCCTCCACTTT. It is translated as CATSRDSGVTTSPLHF.

CDR3 region: CASSFARGSQETQYF. CDR3 DNA sequence: TGTGCCAGCAGCTTCGCTAGGGGCTCACAAGAGACCCAGTACTTC. The J gene is TRBJ2-5, the V gene TRBV7-8, with D possibly matching TRBD1 (5 bases). The CDR3 contains 15 residues. Germline loops: CDR1 SGHVS, CDR2 FQNEAQ. Trimming shortened V by 3 bases and J by 2 bases, and 13 bases separated the two germline ends.

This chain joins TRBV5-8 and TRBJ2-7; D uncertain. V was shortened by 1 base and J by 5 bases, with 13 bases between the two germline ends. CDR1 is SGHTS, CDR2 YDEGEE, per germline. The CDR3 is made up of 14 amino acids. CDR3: CASSLMRPYDEQYF. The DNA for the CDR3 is TGTGCCAGCAGCTTGATGAGGCCTTACGACGAGCAGTACTTC.

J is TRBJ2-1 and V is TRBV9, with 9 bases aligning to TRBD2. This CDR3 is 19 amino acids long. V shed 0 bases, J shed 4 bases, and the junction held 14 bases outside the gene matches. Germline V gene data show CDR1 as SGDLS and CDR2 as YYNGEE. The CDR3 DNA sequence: TGTGCCAGCAGCGTAGGGGGGGGCGCTCTAGCGGGGAAGTACAATGAGCAGTTCTTC. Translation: CASSVGGGALAGKYNEQFF.

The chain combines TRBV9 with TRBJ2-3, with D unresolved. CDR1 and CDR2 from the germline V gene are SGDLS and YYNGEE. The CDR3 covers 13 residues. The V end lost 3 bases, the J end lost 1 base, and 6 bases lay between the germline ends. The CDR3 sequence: CASSAHGTDTQYF. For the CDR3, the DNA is TGTGCCAGCAGCGCCCATGGCACAGATACGCAGTATTTT.

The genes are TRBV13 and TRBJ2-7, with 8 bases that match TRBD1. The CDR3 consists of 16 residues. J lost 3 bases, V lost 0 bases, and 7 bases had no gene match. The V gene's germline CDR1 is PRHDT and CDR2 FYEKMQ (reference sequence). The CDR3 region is CASSLGAAGGYYEQYF. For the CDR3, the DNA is TGTGCCAGCAGCTTAGGGGCCGCAGGGGGCTACTACGAGCAGTACTTC.